These 19 T cell receptor beta chains originate from one sample sequenced in a study of blood T cell repertoires in COVID-19. Repertoires were generated with immunoSEQ multiplex PCR, while TCRdb's copy carries only in-frame clones and drops some. This table holds tens of thousands of clones, 87% found once. The sequencing sample was made of peripheral blood. Every receptor here comes from a human donor with active COVID-19. The donor label of this sample is uncertain.

This clone came up once. The chain employs TRBV4-1 and TRBJ2-7; tentative D call: TRBD2 (5 bases). The CDR3 spans 16 residues. V dropped 4 bases and J dropped 3 bases, with 19 bases sitting between them. Germline V gives CDR1 MGHRA, CDR2 YSYEKL. The CDR3 region has the DNA TGCGCCAGCAGCCGAGGCCCCTCTAGCCCTCACTACGAGCAGTACTTC. This gives the protein CASSRGPSSPHYEQYF.

The chain combines TRBV18 with TRBJ1-1; a possible D gene is TRBD1 (5 bases). The germline V and J ends were trimmed by 5 bases and 5 bases, with 12 bases remaining between them. Germline values: CDR1 KGHSH, CDR2 LQKENI. The CDR3 has 13 amino acids. This CDR3 reads CASSRGEGTEAFF. In nucleotides, the CDR3 is TGTGCCAGCTCAAGGGGCGAAGGAACTGAAGCTTTCTTT.

This chain connects TRBV7-9 to TRBJ2-1, with D possibly being TRBD2 (5 bases). There are 13 residues in the CDR3. The germline V gene has CDR1 SEHNR and CDR2 FQNEAQ (reference sequence). V was shortened by 2 bases and J by 6 bases, with 8 bases between the two germline ends. The chain's CDR3 is CASSLQGSNEQFF. Written as DNA, the CDR3 is TGTGCCAGCAGCTTACAAGGGAGCAATGAGCAGTTCTTC.

This chain joins TRBV4-2 and TRBJ2-1; 8 bases agree with TRBD2. With 1 base clipped from V and 3 bases from J, the junction kept 2 bases outside the gene matches. The CDR3 is 15 amino acids. Germline V lookup: CDR1 LGHNA, CDR2 YNFKEQ. The CDR3 loop is CASSQVGGGYNEQFF. DNA of the CDR3: TGTGCCAGCAGCCAAGTCGGGGGGGGCTACAATGAGCAGTTCTTC.

The chain has TRBV24-1 and TRBJ2-3, with 9 bases that match TRBD2. The V segment lost 3 bases and the J segment 5 bases; nucleotides outside the gene matches: 5. Germline V CDR1 and CDR2: KGHDR, SFDVKD. This CDR3 spans 15 amino acids. For the CDR3, the DNA is TGTGCCACCAGTGATGCGGGGGGGCCCAAAGATACGCAGTATTTT. Translating it yields CATSDAGGPKDTQYF.

A single count supports this clone. The chain links TRBV2 to TRBJ1-4; 8 nucleotides align to TRBD1. The junction had 8 bases not matched to a gene; V was cut back by 7 bases and J by 7 bases. This CDR3 comprises 14 residues. Germline V gene lookup returns CDR1 SNHLY and CDR2 FYNNEI. CDR3 bases: TGTGCCAGCAACGGACAGGGCGTGAGTGAAAAACTGTTTTTT. As protein: CASNGQGVSEKLFF.

V and J are TRBV6-5 and TRBJ1-1; D gene unclear. Germline CDR1 is MNHEY and CDR2 is SVGAGI. V dropped 3 bases and J dropped 1 base, with 12 bases sitting between them. The CDR3 is 15 residues long. The CDR3 nucleotides read TGTGCCAGCAGTTATACCCCCCTGGCGAACACTGAAGCTTTCTTT. Translating it yields CASSYTPLANTEAFF.

CDR3 in amino acids: CASSSPRATNEKLFF. The CDR3 nucleotides are TGTGCCAGCAGCTCACCGCGTGCAACTAATGAAAAACTGTTTTTT. This chain joins TRBV7-8 and TRBJ1-4; D unclear. Per germline, CDR1 SGHVS and CDR2 FQNEAQ. V shed 4 bases and J shed 0 bases, with 9 bases lying between them. CDR3 length equals 15 residues. The full variable domain, its missing parts supplied by reference TRBV7-8 and TRBJ1-4, is GAGVSQSPRYKVAKRGQDVALRCDPISGHVSLFWYQQALGQGPEFLTYFQNEAQLDKSGLPSDRFFAERPEGSVSTLKIQRTQQEDSAVYLCASSSPRATNEKLFFGSGTQLSVL.

J is TRBJ1-2 and V is TRBV24-1, with 8 bases aligning to TRBD1. The CDR3 totals 15 residues. Looked up from germline, CDR1 is KGHDR and CDR2 is SFDVKD. Unmatched junction bases numbered 8, after V lost 4 bases and J lost 5 bases. As DNA, the CDR3 is TGTGCCACCAGTGAAACCGGGACAGGAGTTTATGGCTACACCTTC. It translates to CATSETGTGVYGYTF.

The genes are TRBV10-3 and TRBJ1-2; TRBD1 aligns across 9 bases. V shed 4 bases, J shed 9 bases, and the junction held 6 bases outside the gene matches. The CDR3 sequence is 13 residues long. Per germline, CDR1 ENHRY and CDR2 SYGVKD. CDR3 coding DNA: TGTGCCATCAGTGGGGGACAGGGTTATAGCTACACCTTC. Its protein product is CAISGGQGYSYTF.

This clone was seen more than once but under ten times. The chain couples TRBV10-1 to TRBJ1-5; D unclear. The CDR3 spans 16 residues. Germline assignment: CDR1 WNHNN and CDR2 SYGVQD (reference sequence). V lost 3 bases, J lost 1 base, and 13 bases lay in between. Here the CDR3 reads CASSDYEGGSNQPQHF. In DNA, the CDR3 is TGCGCCAGCAGTGACTATGAGGGTGGAAGCAATCAGCCCCAGCATTTT.

This clone was picked up one time. V and J are TRBV18 and TRBJ1-2, with 10 bases fitting TRBD1. V dropped 3 bases and J dropped 6; count of bases not matched to a gene: 4. Germline CDR1 KGHSH, CDR2 LQKENI. The CDR3 consists of 14 residues. CDR3: CASSPTDRGNGYTF. Written as DNA, the CDR3 is TGTGCCAGCTCACCTACGGACAGGGGGAATGGCTACACCTTC.

J is TRBJ2-5 and V is TRBV6-2 or TRBV6-3; 10 nucleotides line up with TRBD2. The ends lost 2 bases at V and 2 bases at J; junction bases unmatched: 8. The V gene's germline CDR1 is MNHEY and CDR2 SVGEGT. The CDR3 spans 17 residues. CDR3 in amino acids: CASSYPSSGGPQETQYF. The DNA for the CDR3 is TGTGCCAGCAGTTACCCTTCTAGCGGGGGACCTCAAGAGACCCAGTACTTC.

This clone came up once. This chain joins TRBV6-5 and TRBJ1-2; D unresolved. The CDR3 extends over 13 amino acids. The germline V gene has CDR1 MNHEY and CDR2 SVGAGI. V lost 4 bases to trimming and J lost 3 bases, with 9 bases between them. DNA for the CDR3: TGTGCCAGCAGTTCCGTGCAGTACTATGGCTACACCTTC. Protein sequence: CASSSVQYYGYTF.

The V call is TRBV15, the J call TRBJ2-1; 10 positions match TRBD1. Germline trimming cut 6 bases from V and 4 bases from J; bases unmatched to any gene: 6. From germline, CDR1 is LNHNV and CDR2 YYDKDF (reference sequence). The CDR3 is 15 residues long. The CDR3 sequence is CATSSRDRGYNEQFF. As DNA, the CDR3 is TGTGCCACCAGTAGCCGGGACAGGGGATACAATGAGCAGTTCTTC.

This clone appeared a few times. The chain couples TRBV6-6 to TRBJ2-1, with 14 bases identical to TRBD2. V gave up 5 bases and J gave up 5 bases; unmatched junction bases: 20. Germline V CDR1 and CDR2: MNHNY, SVGAGI (reference sequence). CDR3 size: 21 residues. CDR3 residues: CASSPTIGLAGGPGGHNEQFF. The CDR3, as DNA: TGTGCCAGCAGTCCGACCATCGGACTAGCGGGGGGCCCCGGGGGGCACAATGAGCAGTTCTTC.

This chain connects TRBV6-2 or TRBV6-3 to TRBJ1-2; TRBD1 aligns across 9 bases. This CDR3 has 14 amino acids. V trimming: 2 bases; J trimming: 8 bases; junction bases outside the gene matches: 6. Germline CDR1 and CDR2: MNHEY and SVGEGT. The CDR3 region is CASSYPLTGGGYTF. CDR3 DNA: TGTGCCAGCAGTTACCCCCTAACAGGGGGCGGCTACACCTTC.

The J gene is TRBJ1-2, the V gene TRBV19, with 7 bases identical to TRBD1. The CDR3 runs 14 residues. Germline V gene data show CDR1 as LNHDA and CDR2 as SQIVND (reference sequence). V shed 7 bases, J shed 2 bases, and the junction held 7 bases outside the gene matches. The CDR3 DNA reads TGTGCCAGTAAGGTCCAAGGGGGCAACTATGGCTACACCTTC. It specifies CASKVQGGNYGYTF.

V gene TRBV19 combines with J gene TRBJ1-2; 11 nucleotides line up with TRBD1. Germline V CDR1 and CDR2: LNHDA, SQIVND (reference sequence). The CDR3 is 13 amino acids. J gave up 8 bases and V 5 bases, and 4 bases lay outside the gene matches. CDR3 in amino acids: CASSPDRGRGYTF. The CDR3 coding sequence is TGTGCCAGTAGTCCGGACAGGGGGCGAGGCTACACCTTC.